What follows are 29 T cell receptor beta chains derived from one specimen sequenced in a study of blood T cells in healthy people across ages. The second PCR ran roughly 6 to 11 cycles with a sample-barcoded 5' primer and J-beta primers. Via MiXCR, TCRdb re-called the 5' RACE reads, giving one row per CDR3 protein. This table holds about 1.6 million distinct CDR3 sequences, 34% found once. The sequenced material came from blood. These receptors originate from a woman in her 30s in good health.

The rearrangement joins TRBV2 to TRBJ2-1; TRBD1 or TRBD2 may be the D gene (5 bases each). The V gene's germline CDR1 is SNHLY and CDR2 FYNNEI. V lost 11 bases, J lost 0 bases, and 14 bases lay in between. The CDR3 is 14 residues long. In DNA, the CDR3 is TGTGCCGGTTCGACAGACTACTCCTACAATGAGCAGTTCTTC. It codes for CAGSTDYSYNEQFF.

CDR3 in DNA: TGTGCCAGCAGTTTCCCCCTGACTGGGGCCAACGTCCTGACTTTC. Translation gives CASSFPLTGANVLTF. The chain couples TRBV28 to TRBJ2-6; D unclear. The CDR3 extends over 15 amino acids. CDR1 is MDHEN and CDR2 is SYDVKM in the germline V gene. V was clipped by 3 bases and J by 2 bases, with 8 bases between them. Variable domain in full (rest from reference TRBV28 and TRBJ2-6): DVKVTQSSRYLVKRTGEKVFLECVQDMDHENMFWYRQDPGLGLRLIYFSYDVKMKEKGDIPEGYSVSREKKERFSLILESASTNQTSMYLCASSFPLTGANVLTFGAGSRLTVL.

This chain uses TRBV20-1 with TRBJ1-2; D gene ambiguous. The CDR3 contains 12 residues. CDR1 is DFQATT and CDR2 is SNEGSKA in the germline V gene (reference sequence). With 6 bases removed from V and 7 bases from J, the gap between germline ends came to 15 bases. For the CDR3, the DNA is TGCAGTGCAGTCAGGTCCGTTGGTGGCTACACCTTC. Its translation: CSAVRSVGGYTF.

V gene TRBV5-6 combines with J gene TRBJ2-4; 16 nucleotides line up with TRBD2. Germline CDR1 is SGHDT and CDR2 is YYEEEE. This CDR3 contains 15 residues. V gave up 4 bases and J gave up 14 bases; unmatched junction bases: 9. DNA for the CDR3: TGTGCCAGCAGCACTCCCGGGACTAGCGGGAGGGCAGAGTACTTC. This encodes CASSTPGTSGRAEYF. The entire variable domain, with the rest obtained from reference TRBV5-6 and TRBJ2-4, is as follows: DAGVTQSPTHLIKTRGQQVTLRCSPKSGHDTVSWYQQALGQGPQFIFQYYEEEERQRGNFPDRFSGHQFPNYSSELNVNALLLGDSALYLCASSTPGTSGRAEYFGAGTRLSVL.

This clonotype has a handful of counts. The CDR3 spells CASSPGGRTYTQYF. The CDR3, as DNA: TGTGCCAGCAGCCCGGGGGGGAGAACATATACGCAGTATTTT. The chain has TRBV9 and TRBJ2-3, with 8 bases that match TRBD2. Germline values: CDR1 SGDLS, CDR2 YYNGEE. The CDR3 covers 14 residues. Trimming at V came to 4 bases and at J to 7 bases, leaving 8 bases not matched to a gene.

This clonotype was seen a handful of times. The genes are TRBV20-1 and TRBJ2-7; 9 bases agree with TRBD1. From germline, CDR1 is DFQATT and CDR2 SNEGSKA (reference sequence). The V and J ends lost 4 bases and 0 bases, in that order; junction bases with no gene match: 7. There are 15 residues in the CDR3. Here the CDR3 DNA reads TGCAGTGCTAATATTCCGGGACAGGGCTCCTACGAGCAGTACTTC. Amino acids: CSANIPGQGSYEQYF.

Regarding this clonotype: A read error may account for a junction end that differs from germline. The chain carries TRBV27 and TRBJ2-1; possibly TRBD1 for D (6 bases). The germline gives CDR1 MNHEY, CDR2 SMNVEV (reference sequence). The CDR3 totals 15 residues. The CDR3 region is CVSSPGPTGRNEQFF. CDR3 DNA: TGTGTCAGCAGTCCAGGACCAACAGGGAGAAATGAGCAGTTCTTC.

The chain recombines TRBV27 with TRBJ2-5; the match to TRBD1 covers 7 bases. The CDR3 covers 16 residues. In germline, CDR1 is MNHEY, CDR2 SMNVEV (reference sequence). V dropped 2 bases and J dropped 4; count of bases not matched to a gene: 10. The CDR3 reads CASSLPGTASRETQYF. CDR3 DNA sequence: TGTGCCAGCAGTTTACCAGGGACAGCTAGTAGAGAGACCCAGTACTTC.

About this clonotype itself: Mismatch with germline at one junction end may stem from a read error. The chain combines TRBV11-2 with TRBJ2-1, with TRBD2 matching 7 bases. The CDR3 totals 16 residues. The V gene's germline CDR1 is SGHAT and CDR2 FQNNGV. The chain's CDR3 is CASSLFGGGSGNEQFF. Here the CDR3 DNA reads TGTGCCAGTAGCTTGTTTGGTGGCGGGAGCGGCAATGAGCAGTTCTTC.

The rearrangement joins TRBV6-2 or TRBV6-3 to TRBJ1-1, with a possible D match to TRBD1 (5 bases). Germline CDR1 reads MNHEY; CDR2 reads SVGEGT. This CDR3 is built from 14 residues. Trimming cost V 8 bases and J 1 base, with 14 bases left between them. The CDR3 spells CASQLGLTNTEAFF. For the CDR3, the DNA is TGTGCCAGCCAGTTGGGACTGACGAACACTGAAGCTTTCTTT.

V and J are TRBV7-9 and TRBJ2-7; weak D call: TRBD1 (6 bases). CDR1 is SEHNR and CDR2 is FQNEAQ in the germline V gene (reference sequence). The length of the CDR3 is 16 residues. Trimming stripped 5 bases from V and 3 bases from J, with 20 bases between. The chain's CDR3 is CASSPPSWEGGYEQYF. In nucleotides, the CDR3 is TGTGCCAGCAGCCCCCCTTCGTGGGAAGGGGGCTACGAGCAGTACTTC.

The chain links TRBV3-1 to TRBJ2-7; 10 bases map to TRBD2. The DNA matches TRBJ2-5 better at its end, which makes the J call doubtful. The germline gives CDR1 LGHDT, CDR2 YNNKEL (reference sequence). The CDR3 totals 19 residues. The CDR3 sequence is CASSPKSGGALGWAETQYF. In nucleotides, the CDR3 is TGTGCCAGCAGCCCAAAGAGCGGGGGGGCCCTTGGGTGGGCGGAGACCCAGTACTTC.

This chain uses TRBV4-1 with TRBJ1-1; D not certain. The CDR3 loop spans 13 amino acids. Trimming cost V 4 bases and J 0 bases, with 6 bases left between them. The germline V gene has CDR1 MGHRA and CDR2 YSYEKL. The CDR3 region has the DNA TGCGCCAGCAGCCGAGTTTTGAACACTGAAGCTTTCTTT. Residues: CASSRVLNTEAFF.

This clonotype was seen a handful of times. This chain joins TRBV5-6 and TRBJ1-1, with D possibly TRBD1 on 6 matching bases. The CDR3 extends over 14 amino acids. Germline V CDR1 and CDR2: SGHDT, YYEEEE. V was cut by 5 bases and J by 6 bases, with 17 bases left in between. The CDR3, as DNA: TGTGCCAGCAGTCTCCGGGACACGCGACCTGAAGCTTTCTTT. Protein product: CASSLRDTRPEAFF.

In this sample, this clonotype turned up a few times. The chain joins TRBV12-3 or TRBV12-4 to TRBJ1-2, with 7 bases fitting TRBD1. The CDR3 is made up of 17 amino acids. J was trimmed by 6 bases and V by 4 bases; bases with no gene match: 17. CDR3: CASSSAREGARDHGYTF. The CDR3 DNA reads as TGTGCCAGCAGTTCCGCCCGAGAGGGGGCAAGGGACCATGGCTACACCTTC.

On this clonotype: This could be a read error, since a much larger clone is one nucleotide away. This chain links TRBV5-1 with TRBJ2-3; D is tentatively TRBD1 or TRBD2 (5 bases each). Germline assignment: CDR1 SGHRS and CDR2 YFSETQ. The CDR3 totals 15 residues. The CDR3 nucleotides read TGCCCCAGCAGCTTGGTCGGGGCGAGGACAGATACGCAGTATTTT. Translating gives CPSSLVGARTDTQYF.

This clonotype was counted a few times. The chain uses TRBV20-1 and TRBJ1-6; D is uncertain. CDR1 is DFQATT, CDR2 SNEGSKA, per germline (reference sequence). This CDR3 region has 11 residues. Trimming removed 3 bases from V and 8 bases from J, with 5 bases in between. CDR3 sequence reads: CSASVDSPLHF. In DNA form, the CDR3 reads TGCAGTGCTAGCGTGGATTCACCCCTCCACTTT.

This sequence joins TRBV29-1 and TRBJ1-5; TRBD1 agrees at 7 bases. V lost 0 bases, J lost 0 bases, and 17 bases stayed unmatched. This CDR3 is 20 amino acids long. CDR1 SQVTM and CDR2 ANQGSEA come from the germline V gene. The CDR3 DNA is TGCAGCGTTGAAGATCTTACCTTGGGGACAGAGAGCTATAGCAATCAGCCCCAGCATTTT. Encoded protein: CSVEDLTLGTESYSNQPQHF.

In DNA, the CDR3 is TGTGCCAGCAGTTCCCACGCGGCGCAAAAGGCCTACAATGAGCAGTTCTTC. Its translation: CASSSHAAQKAYNEQFF. This sequence joins TRBV27 and TRBJ2-1; D unclear. V was cut by 4 bases and J by 2 bases, with 18 bases left in between. Germline values: CDR1 MNHEY, CDR2 SMNVEV (reference sequence). The CDR3 length is 17 residues.

The chain carries TRBV5-1 and TRBJ2-3; a weak D match, TRBD2 (5 bases). Trimming cost V 0 bases and J 11 bases, with 16 bases left between them. Germline CDR1 and CDR2: SGHRS and YFSETQ. The CDR3 extends over 14 amino acids. CDR3: CASSLGGVGGMQYF. DNA for the CDR3: TGCGCCAGCAGCTTGGGGGGAGTTGGTGGTATGCAGTATTTT.

This clonotype has a handful of counts. The V gene is TRBV10-3, the J gene TRBJ2-3, with D maybe TRBD2 (5 bases). The V gene's germline CDR1 is ENHRY and CDR2 SYGVKD. V was shortened by 4 bases and J by 3 bases, with 8 bases between the two germline ends. This CDR3 region has 13 residues. The DNA of the CDR3 is TGTGCCATCAGTGCGGGGAGAACAGATACGCAGTATTTT. The encoded protein is CAISAGRTDTQYF.

In its sample, this clonotype was seen many times. V gene TRBV25-1 combines with J gene TRBJ2-7; D gene unclear. V lost 2 bases to trimming and J lost 0 bases, with 14 bases between them. Germline V lookup: CDR1 MGHDK, CDR2 SYGVNS. This CDR3 is built from 16 residues. Here the CDR3 reads CASSEGGLTHSYEQYF. The CDR3 DNA is TGTGCCAGCAGTGAAGGTGGGTTAACCCACTCCTACGAGCAGTACTTC.

The V gene is TRBV20-1, the J gene TRBJ2-7, with 10 bases aligning to TRBD2. The J call may not be correct, given that the DNA end is closer to TRBJ2-5. The CDR3 consists of 14 residues. The germline gives CDR1 DFQATT, CDR2 SNEGSKA (reference sequence). The CDR3 coding sequence is TGCAGTGCAATGAGCGGGGGGGCCCTGGAGACCCAGTACTTC. This codes for CSAMSGGALETQYF.

With regard to this clonotype: A much larger clone differs from this one at a single base, so this may be a read error. This chain uses TRBV4-1 with TRBJ2-7; D is ambiguous. This CDR3 spans 15 amino acids. CDR1 is MGHRA, CDR2 YSYEKL, per germline. The CDR3 sequence is CASGQDQAGSYEQYF. In nucleotides, the CDR3 is TGCGCCAGCGGCCAAGATCAAGCAGGATCCTACGAGCAGTACTTC.

This clonotype was observed a few times. The J gene is TRBJ2-7, the V gene TRBV19; D gene uncertain. The CDR3 is 15 amino acids. Trimming stripped 5 bases from V and 1 base from J, with 15 bases between. Germline V gene data show CDR1 as LNHDA and CDR2 as SQIVND (reference sequence). This chain's CDR3 is CASSWSYERSYEQYF. In DNA form, the CDR3 reads TGTGCCAGTAGTTGGAGCTACGAGAGGTCCTACGAGCAGTACTTC.

This clonotype was found many times. The chain uses TRBV6-1 and TRBJ2-7; TRBD2 matches at 13 bases. V was pared by 2 bases and J by 4 bases, with 2 bases of the junction left unmatched. The CDR3 spans 15 residues. The germline V gene encodes CDR1 MNHNS and CDR2 SASEGT. CDR3 DNA sequence: TGTGCCAGCAGTGAAAGGACTAGCGGGAGTTACGAGCAGTACTTC. It translates to CASSERTSGSYEQYF.

The sample holds many counts of this clonotype. The chain employs TRBV7-2 and TRBJ2-7; D remains ambiguous. The CDR3 sequence is 12 residues long. V lost 5 bases, J lost 3 bases, and 8 bases lay in between. CDR1 SGHTA and CDR2 FQGNSA come from the germline V gene. CDR3 DNA sequence: TGTGCCAGCAGCCGTGGGCTCTACGAGCAGTACTTC. Amino acid sequence: CASSRGLYEQYF. Full variable domain (rest looked up from reference TRBV7-2 and TRBJ2-7): GAGVSQSPSNKVTEKGKDVELRCDPISGHTALYWYRQSLGQGLEFLIYFQGNSAPDKSGLPSDRFSAERTGGSVSTLTIQRTQQEDSAVYLCASSRGLYEQYFGPGTRLTVT.

The chain has TRBV20-1 and TRBJ2-1, with TRBD2 matching 9 bases. CDR3 length equals 14 residues. With V trimmed by 5 bases and J by 6 bases, 8 bases remained unmatched. CDR1 and CDR2 (germline): DFQATT, SNEGSKA (reference sequence). This chain's CDR3 is CSADTAGGSNEQFF. The CDR3 DNA reads as TGCAGTGCTGATACAGCGGGAGGATCCAATGAGCAGTTCTTC.

This clonotype was observed many times. This chain connects TRBV11-2 to TRBJ2-1; no reliable D call. CDR1 is SGHAT and CDR2 is FQNNGV in the germline V gene. The CDR3 is 13 residues long. Trimming removed 2 bases at V and 6 bases at J, with 8 bases between. For the CDR3, the DNA is TGTGCCAGCAGCTTATCGGGTCCCAATGAGCAGTTCTTC. Translating gives CASSLSGPNEQFF.